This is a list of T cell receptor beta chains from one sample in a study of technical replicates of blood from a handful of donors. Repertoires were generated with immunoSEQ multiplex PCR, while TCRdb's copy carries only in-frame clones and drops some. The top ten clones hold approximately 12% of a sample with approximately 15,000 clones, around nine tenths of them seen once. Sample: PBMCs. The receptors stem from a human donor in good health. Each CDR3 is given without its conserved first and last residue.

cdr3_aa: ASSPDRLAGGQDTQY
v_call: TRBV28

cdr3_aa: ASSQTPGLAAYNEQF
v_call: TRBV19

cdr3_aa: ASSSGQEGTDTQY
v_call: TRBV5-1

cdr3_aa: ASSALAEGSYEQY
v_call: TRBV6-1

cdr3_aa: ASSPPGLSTDTQY
v_call: TRBV18

cdr3_aa: ASSLGQSSQPQH
v_call: TRBV28

cdr3_aa: AWSPGFSTDTQY
v_call: TRBV30

cdr3_aa: AWGTGGDQPQH
v_call: TRBV30

cdr3_aa: ASSLVPGTGDSYTEAF
v_call: TRBV5-1

cdr3_aa: ASSPRPSVTDTQY
v_call: TRBV18

cdr3_aa: ASSLYQGAMDYGYT
v_call: TRBV13

cdr3_aa: ASASRAGGKGQPQH
v_call: TRBV19

cdr3_aa: ASSEYQAVRDEQF
v_call: TRBV25-1

cdr3_aa: ASSLVRGSMYNEQF
v_call: TRBV5-1

cdr3_aa: ASSEYRGTQPVQETQY
v_call: TRBV10-2

cdr3_aa: ASSQGLAGVWYNEQF
v_call: TRBV18

cdr3_aa: ASSLPAGGPVKQY
v_call: TRBV7-8

cdr3_aa: ASSLQSNTGELF
v_call: TRBV5-1

cdr3_aa: ASSSTGLAESYEQY
v_call: TRBV27

cdr3_aa: ASSEMEATDTQY
v_call: TRBV2

cdr3_aa: ASSTSTDTQY
v_call: TRBV19

cdr3_aa: ASSIRASGSLDTQY
v_call: TRBV5-8

cdr3_aa: ASSLGTEGETQY
v_call: TRBV18

cdr3_aa: ASSQTPHRDRGWEETQY
v_call: TRBV28

cdr3_aa: ASSESRTSGRSQETQY
v_call: TRBV10-2

cdr3_aa: ASSEAVQNEQY
v_call: TRBV6-1

cdr3_aa: ASSLAATGGTLAMSYT
v_call: TRBV11-2

cdr3_aa: ASTGSRVNEKLF
v_call: TRBV6-1

cdr3_aa: ASSESSGSTDTQY
v_call: TRBV25-1

cdr3_aa: ASSYGTGRELETQY
v_call: TRBV6-5

cdr3_aa: ASSGQGARTGELF
v_call: TRBV5-1

cdr3_aa: ASSESRWGQGVYGYT
v_call: TRBV10-2

cdr3_aa: ASGRQHYEQY
v_call: TRBV6-5

cdr3_aa: ASTGEQGVGETQY
v_call: TRBV2

cdr3_aa: ASSYSLAGRNEQF
v_call: TRBV6-5

cdr3_aa: ASSFSGSYEQY
v_call: TRBV7-2

cdr3_aa: ASSLKASGENIQY
v_call: TRBV6-1

cdr3_aa: ASSLQGSDTQY
v_call: TRBV7-3

cdr3_aa: SVEDWASTDTQY
v_call: TRBV29-1

cdr3_aa: ASSSTEGSPNTIY
v_call: TRBV18

cdr3_aa: ASSLGQGLDYGYT
v_call: TRBV5-1

cdr3_aa: ASSLPQDPRISSYNEQF
v_call: TRBV5-1

cdr3_aa: ASSSREAGELF
v_call: TRBV7-7

cdr3_aa: AISESPGTHSYNEQF
v_call: TRBV10-3

cdr3_aa: ASSLGLLSVSYEQY
v_call: TRBV28

cdr3_aa: ASRVGLGSSYEQY
v_call: TRBV5-1

cdr3_aa: ASSLTGGVLSYEQY
v_call: TRBV7-3

cdr3_aa: ASSWTSGSGYEQY
v_call: TRBV6-5

cdr3_aa: ASGLVLGREIHEQY
v_call: TRBV12-5

cdr3_aa: ASSLARKADTQY
v_call: TRBV7-6

cdr3_aa: ASSPSGIDADTQY
v_call: TRBV5-4

cdr3_aa: SVEGQDRKSNYGYT
v_call: TRBV29-1

cdr3_aa: AWSFSTWRYEQY
v_call: TRBV30

cdr3_aa: ASSPWLPGLAEQETQY
v_call: TRBV11-2

cdr3_aa: AWSTKGLAVSDTQY
v_call: TRBV30

cdr3_aa: ASMVRGDFGYT
v_call: TRBV5-6

cdr3_aa: ASSPYGILAGFYNEQF
v_call: TRBV18